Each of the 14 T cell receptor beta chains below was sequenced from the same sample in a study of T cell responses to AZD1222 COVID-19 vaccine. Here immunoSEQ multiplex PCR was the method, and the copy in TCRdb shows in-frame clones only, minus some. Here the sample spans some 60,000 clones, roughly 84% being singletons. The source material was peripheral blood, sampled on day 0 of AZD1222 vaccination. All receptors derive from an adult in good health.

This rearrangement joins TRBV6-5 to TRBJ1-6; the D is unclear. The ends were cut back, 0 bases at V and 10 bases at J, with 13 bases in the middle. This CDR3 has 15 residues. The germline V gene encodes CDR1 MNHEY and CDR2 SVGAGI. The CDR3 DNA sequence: TGTGCCAGCAGTTACTCGAGCGGCAGTACCTCACCCCTCCACTTT. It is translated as CASSYSSGSTSPLHF.

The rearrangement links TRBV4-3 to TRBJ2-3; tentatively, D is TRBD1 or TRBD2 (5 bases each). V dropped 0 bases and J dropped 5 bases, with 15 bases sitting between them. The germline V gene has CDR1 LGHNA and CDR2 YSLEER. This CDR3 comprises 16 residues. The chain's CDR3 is CASSQELLEGKDTQYF. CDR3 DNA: TGCGCCAGCAGCCAAGAGCTGTTAGAGGGGAAAGATACGCAGTATTTT.

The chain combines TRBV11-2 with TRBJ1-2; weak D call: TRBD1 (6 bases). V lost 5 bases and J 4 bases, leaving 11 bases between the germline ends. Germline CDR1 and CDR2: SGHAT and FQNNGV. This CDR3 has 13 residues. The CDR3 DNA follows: TGTGCCAGCAGCCGGAGAGGGGGCTATGGCTACACCTTC. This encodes CASSRRGGYGYTF.

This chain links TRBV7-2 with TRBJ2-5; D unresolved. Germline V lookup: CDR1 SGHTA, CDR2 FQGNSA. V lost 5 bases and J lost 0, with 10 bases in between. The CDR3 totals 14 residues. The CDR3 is CASSPRRNQETQYF. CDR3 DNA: TGTGCCAGCAGCCCACGACGGAACCAAGAGACCCAGTACTTC.

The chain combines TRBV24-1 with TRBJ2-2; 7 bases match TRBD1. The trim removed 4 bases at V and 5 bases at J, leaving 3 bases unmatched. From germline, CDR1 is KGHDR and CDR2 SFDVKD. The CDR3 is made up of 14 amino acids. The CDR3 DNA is TGTGCCACCAGTGACCCGGACAGGACCGGGGAGCTGTTTTTT. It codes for CATSDPDRTGELFF.

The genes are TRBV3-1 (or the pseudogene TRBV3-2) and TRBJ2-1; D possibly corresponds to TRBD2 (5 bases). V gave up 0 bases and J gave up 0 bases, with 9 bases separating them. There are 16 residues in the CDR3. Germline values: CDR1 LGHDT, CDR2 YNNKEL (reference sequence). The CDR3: CASSQDEEVSYNEQFF. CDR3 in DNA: TGTGCCAGCAGCCAAGATGAGGAGGTCTCCTACAATGAGCAGTTCTTC.

CDR3 sequence: CASSLEGQGAGYTF. The CDR3 DNA is TGTGCCAGCAGCTTAGAGGGACAGGGGGCGGGCTACACCTTC. The J gene is TRBJ1-2, the V gene TRBV7-3, with 12 bases matching TRBD1. Per the germline V gene, CDR1 is SGHTA and CDR2 is FQGTGA. J lost 8 bases, V lost 2 bases, and 3 bases had no gene match. The CDR3 runs to 14 residues. Drawing the rest from reference TRBV7-3 and TRBJ1-2, the complete variable domain is GAGVSQTPSNKVTEKGKYVELRCDPISGHTALYWYRQSLGQGPEFLIYFQGTGAADDSGLPNDRFFAVRPEGSVSTLKIQRTERGDSAVYLCASSLEGQGAGYTFGSGTRLTVV.

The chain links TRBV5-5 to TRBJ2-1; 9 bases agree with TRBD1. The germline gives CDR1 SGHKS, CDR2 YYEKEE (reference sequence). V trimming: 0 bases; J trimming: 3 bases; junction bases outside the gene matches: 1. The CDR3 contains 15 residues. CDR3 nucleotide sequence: TGTGCCAGCAGCTTGGGACAGGGGGTCTACAATGAGCAGTTCTTC. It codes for CASSLGQGVYNEQFF.

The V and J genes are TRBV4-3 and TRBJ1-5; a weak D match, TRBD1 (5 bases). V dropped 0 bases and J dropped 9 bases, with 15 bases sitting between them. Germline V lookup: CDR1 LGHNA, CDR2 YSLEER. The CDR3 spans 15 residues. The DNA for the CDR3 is TGCGCCAGCAGCCAAGAAGTTTCGGTGCAGGGGCCCCAGCATTTT. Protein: CASSQEVSVQGPQHF.

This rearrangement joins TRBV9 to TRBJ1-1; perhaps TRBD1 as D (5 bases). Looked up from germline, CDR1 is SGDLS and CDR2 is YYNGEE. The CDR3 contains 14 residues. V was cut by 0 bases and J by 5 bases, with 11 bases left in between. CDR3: CASSVVSGNTEAFF. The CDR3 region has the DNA TGTGCCAGCAGCGTAGTTTCAGGGAATACTGAAGCTTTCTTT.

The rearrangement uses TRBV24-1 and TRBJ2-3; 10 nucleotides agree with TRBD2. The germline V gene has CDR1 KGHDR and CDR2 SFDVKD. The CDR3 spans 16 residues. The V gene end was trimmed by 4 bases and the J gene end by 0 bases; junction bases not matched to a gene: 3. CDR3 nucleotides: TGTGCCACCAGTGAGATGACTAGCGGGAGCACAGATACGCAGTATTTT. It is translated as CATSEMTSGSTDTQYF.

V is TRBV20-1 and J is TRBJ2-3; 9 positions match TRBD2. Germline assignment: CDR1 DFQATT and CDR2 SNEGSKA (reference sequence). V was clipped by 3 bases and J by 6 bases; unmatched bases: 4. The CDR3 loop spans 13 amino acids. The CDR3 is CSASPSGGDTQYF. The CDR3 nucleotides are TGCAGTGCTAGTCCCAGCGGGGGGGATACGCAGTATTTT.

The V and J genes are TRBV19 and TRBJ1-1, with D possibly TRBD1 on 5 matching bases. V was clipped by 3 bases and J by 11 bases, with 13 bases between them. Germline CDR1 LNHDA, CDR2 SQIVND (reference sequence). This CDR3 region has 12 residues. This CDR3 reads CASSIQGRSAFF. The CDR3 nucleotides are TGTGCCAGTAGTATCCAGGGAAGGAGCGCTTTCTTT.

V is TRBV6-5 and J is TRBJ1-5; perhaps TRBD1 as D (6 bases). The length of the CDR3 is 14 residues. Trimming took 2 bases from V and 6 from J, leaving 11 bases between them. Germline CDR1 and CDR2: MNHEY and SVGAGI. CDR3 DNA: TGTGCCAGCAGTTACGGCAGGGGCGGTCAGCCCCAGCATTTT. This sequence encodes CASSYGRGGQPQHF.